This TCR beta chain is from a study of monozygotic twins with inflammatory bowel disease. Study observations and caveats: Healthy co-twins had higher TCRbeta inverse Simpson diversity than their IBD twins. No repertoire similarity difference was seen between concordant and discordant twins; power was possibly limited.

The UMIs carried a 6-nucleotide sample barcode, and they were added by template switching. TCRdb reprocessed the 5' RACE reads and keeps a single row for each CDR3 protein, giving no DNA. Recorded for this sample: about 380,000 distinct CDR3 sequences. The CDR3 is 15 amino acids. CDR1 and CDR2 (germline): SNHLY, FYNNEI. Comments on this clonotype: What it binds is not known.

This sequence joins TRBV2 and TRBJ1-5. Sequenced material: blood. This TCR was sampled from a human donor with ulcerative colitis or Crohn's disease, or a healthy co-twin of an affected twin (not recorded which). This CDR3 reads CASSEDGYFNQPQHF.